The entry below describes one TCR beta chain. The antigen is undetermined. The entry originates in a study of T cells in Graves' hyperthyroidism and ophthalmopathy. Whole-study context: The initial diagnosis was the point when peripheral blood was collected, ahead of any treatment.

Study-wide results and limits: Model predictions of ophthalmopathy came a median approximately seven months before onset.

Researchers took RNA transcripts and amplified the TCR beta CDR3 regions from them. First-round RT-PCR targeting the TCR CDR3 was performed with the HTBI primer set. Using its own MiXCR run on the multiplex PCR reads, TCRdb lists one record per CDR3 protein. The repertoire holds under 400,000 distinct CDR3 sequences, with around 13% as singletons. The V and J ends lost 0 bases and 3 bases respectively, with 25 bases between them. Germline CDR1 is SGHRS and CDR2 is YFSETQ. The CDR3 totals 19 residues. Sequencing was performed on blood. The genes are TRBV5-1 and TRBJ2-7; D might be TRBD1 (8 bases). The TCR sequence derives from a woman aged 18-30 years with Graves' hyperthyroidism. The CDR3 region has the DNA TGCGCCAGCAGCTTGGCCTTTAGAGGACAGGGCGCGGGGGACTACGAGCAGTACTTC. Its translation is CASSLAFRGQGAGDYEQYF.